Following are 21 T cell receptor delta chains from one sample sequenced in a study of delta chains in infants with herpesvirus infections. TCR cDNA was made from PBMC RNA with gamma- and delta-chain-specific primers. TCRdb redid clone calling on the RT-PCR reads using CATT. The table has some 3,100 delta-chain clones, about 31% seen once. Sequences were derived from peripheral blood, sampled at time point 3 of longitudinal follow-up. The source is a human donor who was a Ugandan infant, either HIV-exposed or HIV-unexposed (not recorded which).

This clone qualifies as large. The rearrangement links TRDV1 to TRDJ3, with TRDD3 matching over 10 bases. Germline CDR1 reads TSWWSYY; CDR2 reads QGS. V lost 2 bases to trimming and J lost 0 bases; unmatched junction nucleotides: 10. This CDR3 is built from 21 residues. The chain's CDR3 is CALGEWVLGDYYSWDTRQMFF. The CDR3 bases are TGTGCTCTTGGGGAATGGGTACTGGGGGATTATTACTCCTGGGACACCCGACAGATGTTTTTC.

The chain couples TRDV1 to TRDJ1; the match to TRDD3 covers 10 bases. Germline CDR1 and CDR2: TSWWSYY and QGS. The CDR3 length is 21 residues. V gave up 6 bases and J gave up 7 bases; unmatched junction bases: 29. The chain's CDR3 is CALGPSLRPPNGGYPLGKLIF. The DNA of the CDR3 is TGTGCTCTTGGACCTTCTCTTCGCCCTCCGAATGGGGGATACCCGCTCGGTAAACTCATCTTT.

The chain is built from TRDV1 and TRDJ1; 12 bases agree with TRDD3. Germline loops: CDR1 TSWWSYY, CDR2 QGS. CDR3 size: 27 residues. With V trimmed by 0 bases and J by 1 base, 33 bases remained unmatched. The CDR3 sequence is CALGELIAPPSHIFLLGDTRATDKLIF. The DNA for the CDR3 is TGTGCTCTTGGGGAACTTATCGCCCCGCCTTCCCATATCTTCTTACTGGGGGATACACGGGCCACCGATAAACTCATCTTT.

By share, this clone counts as medium-sized. The V and J genes are TRDV1 and TRDJ1, with a tentative D call TRDD2 (7 bases). Trimming removed 0 bases from V and 0 bases from J, with 26 bases in between. CDR1 is TSWWSYY and CDR2 is QGS in the germline V gene. The CDR3 is made up of 21 amino acids. The CDR3 loop is CALGELPFLPIGGPYTDKLIF. The CDR3 coding sequence is TGTGCTCTTGGGGAACTGCCTTTCCTACCTATTGGGGGGCCATACACCGATAAACTCATCTTT.

This clone was counted a few times. The chain links TRDV1 to TRDJ1; 10 nucleotides match TRDD3. The V gene end was trimmed by 8 bases and the J gene end by 3 bases; junction bases not matched to a gene: 15. The CDR3 consists of 17 residues. Germline CDR1 TSWWSYY, CDR2 QGS. The CDR3 sequence: CALHSLNLLGDSDKLIF. CDR3 DNA: TGTGCTCTTCATAGTCTCAACTTACTGGGGGATTCCGATAAACTCATCTTT.

Of note for this clone: The sample holds other DNA sequences that translate to the same CDR3. The rearrangement joins TRDV2 to TRDJ3; 8 bases map to TRDD3. Germline V CDR1 and CDR2: GEAIGNYY, EKD. Unmatched junction bases numbered 4, after V lost 1 base and J lost 0 bases. There are 18 residues in the CDR3. This chain's CDR3 is CACDTGGFSSWDTRQMFF. CDR3 DNA sequence: TGTGCCTGTGACACTGGGGGATTCAGCTCCTGGGACACCCGACAGATGTTTTTC.

The chain uses TRDV1 and TRDJ1; 10 bases are shared with TRDD3. Germline values: CDR1 TSWWSYY, CDR2 QGS. V dropped 2 bases and J dropped 1; count of bases not matched to a gene: 13. The CDR3 sequence is 19 residues long. The CDR3 loop reads CALGEGTGGGYRPTDKLIF. CDR3 DNA: TGTGCTCTTGGGGAAGGCACGGGTGGGGGATACCGGCCCACCGATAAACTCATCTTT.

The chain has TRDV1 and TRDJ1; 9 bases fit TRDD3. J lost 0 bases, V lost 0 bases, and 35 bases had no gene match. CDR3 length: 27 amino acids. CDR1 TSWWSYY and CDR2 QGS come from the germline V gene. The CDR3 bases are TGTGCTCTTGGGGAACTAGAAGGATGGCCTACGGGCAATCTACTGGGGGAACCATCGCCCTACACCGATAAACTCATCTTT. Amino acid sequence: CALGELEGWPTGNLLGEPSPYTDKLIF.

The V call is TRDV1, the J call TRDJ1, with unresolved D. This CDR3 is 15 amino acids long. The germline V and J ends were trimmed by 5 bases and 2 bases, with 15 bases remaining between them. Per germline, CDR1 TSWWSYY and CDR2 QGS. CDR3 sequence: CALGTRLGFTDKLIF. CDR3 DNA sequence: TGTGCTCTTGGGACCCGTTTAGGCTTTACCGATAAACTCATCTTT.

A few counts support this clone. The chain couples TRDV1 to TRDJ1; 10 positions match TRDD3. The CDR3 runs to 20 residues. After removal of 2 bases from V and 0 bases from J, the junction contained 15 bases not matched to a gene. Germline loops: CDR1 TSWWSYY, CDR2 QGS. The CDR3, as DNA: TGTGCTCTTGGGGAATCTGTCCTTCACACAACTGGGGGATACACCGATAAACTCATCTTT. This gives the protein CALGESVLHTTGGYTDKLIF.

This clone was seen a few times. The gene calls are TRDV1 and TRDJ1; the match to TRDD3 covers 10 bases. The length of the CDR3 is 21 residues. The germline CDR1 and CDR2 sequences are TSWWSYY and QGS. Losses at the gene ends were 2 bases for V and 0 bases for J; bases not matched to a gene: 18. In DNA, the CDR3 is TGTGCTCTTGGGGAAACTACCACTGGGGGATCTCCCTTTCCGAACACCGATAAACTCATCTTT. This sequence encodes CALGETTTGGSPFPNTDKLIF.

This clone was detected a few times. V is TRDV1 and J is TRDJ1, with D possibly being TRDD2 (6 bases). Trimming shortened V by 2 bases and J by 2 bases, and 36 bases separated the two germline ends. The CDR3 consists of 23 residues. From germline, CDR1 is TSWWSYY and CDR2 QGS. The CDR3 spells CALGETRSPTSWVLYSGTDKLIF. The CDR3 DNA follows: TGTGCTCTTGGGGAAACTAGGTCTCCTACGAGTTGGGTTTTGTACTCGGGGACCGATAAACTCATCTTT.

Here the J gene is TRDJ1 and the V gene is not called; the table's TRDD3 call for D was not verified on the DNA. The CDR3 has 22 amino acids. CDR3 coding DNA: TGCAGTGGTATCAACGCAGAGTACATGGGGCTAGTACTGGGGTATTACACCGATAAACTCATCTTT. Its translation: CSGINAEYMGLVLGYYTDKLIF.

This clone turned up a few times. The sample carries other DNA sequences with the same CDR3. The CDR3 reads CACTGGYAAQLFF. The CDR3 region has the DNA TGTGCCTGTACTGGGGGATACGCGGCACAACTCTTCTTT. The chain has TRDV2 and TRDJ2; 13 bases fit TRDD3. This CDR3 spans 13 amino acids. From germline, CDR1 is GEAIGNYY and CDR2 EKD. V lost 6 bases to trimming and J lost 8 bases; unmatched junction nucleotides: 2.

This chain uses TRDV3 with TRDJ1; a possible D gene is TRDD3 (5 bases). CDR3 length: 17 residues. CDR1 TVYSNPD and CDR2 GDNSRS come from the germline V gene (reference sequence). V was cut by 5 bases and J by 2 bases, with 27 bases left in between. CDR3 nucleotides: TGTGCCCACATGAGTCGTCTCCTGTACTGGTTGACCGATAAACTCATCTTT. Its protein product is CAHMSRLLYWLTDKLIF.

This clone is medium-sized. The chain uses TRDV1 and TRDJ3; 12 positions match TRDD3. This CDR3 region has 21 residues. V lost 3 bases, J lost 0 bases, and 9 bases stayed unmatched. CDR1 TSWWSYY and CDR2 QGS come from the germline V gene. CDR3 nucleotide sequence: TGTGCTCTTGGGGAGTCGTACTGGGGGATACACGACTCCTGGGACACCCGACAGATGTTTTTC. Translated, it gives CALGESYWGIHDSWDTRQMFF.

This clone was seen more than once but under ten times. The gene calls are TRDV1 and TRDJ2; TRDD3 aligns across 7 bases. There are 26 residues in the CDR3. Germline V lookup: CDR1 TSWWSYY, CDR2 QGS. J gave up 0 bases and V 2 bases, and 33 bases lay outside the gene matches. As DNA, the CDR3 is TGTGCTCTTGGGGAAGGGGATAGCAAGGTTTTTCGTAATGATGCCTGTGGTAGTGCTTTGACAGCACAACTCTTCTTT. Translating gives CALGEGDSKVFRNDACGSALTAQLFF.

This chain links TRDV3 with TRDJ1, with a weak D call TRDD3 (7 bases). CDR1 TVYSNPD and CDR2 GDNSRS come from the germline V gene (reference sequence). V was shortened by 0 bases and J by 1 base, with 30 bases between the two germline ends. This CDR3 is built from 20 residues. CDR3 sequence (DNA): TGTGCCTTTAGCTCTCCTACTAAAGGGGGATTATTCCTATGCACCGATAAACTCATCTTT. It yields the protein CAFSSPTKGGLFLCTDKLIF.

This clone was seen just once. The rearrangement uses TRDV1 and TRDJ1; D might be TRDD3 (6 bases). The germline V gene encodes CDR1 TSWWSYY and CDR2 QGS. V shed 1 base and J shed 0 bases, with 24 bases lying between them. This CDR3 comprises 20 residues. CDR3 DNA sequence: TGTGCTCTTGGGGAACGGAGGATGACCCCCCCTCGATACGACACCGATAAACTCATCTTT. Translated, it gives CALGERRMTPPRYDTDKLIF.

The chain combines TRDV2 with TRDJ1; D perhaps matches TRDD3 (6 bases). CDR1 GEAIGNYY and CDR2 EKD come from the germline V gene. The CDR3 is 16 amino acids. The V and J ends lost 1 base and 0 bases respectively, with 14 bases between them. The CDR3 protein is CACDTTRDRYTDKLIF. Here the CDR3 DNA reads TGTGCCTGTGACACTACGAGGGATAGGTACACCGATAAACTCATCTTT.

This clone came up a few times. The chain recombines TRDV3 with TRDJ1; 9 nucleotides align to TRDD3. CDR3 length: 28 amino acids. V dropped 3 bases and J dropped 2; count of bases not matched to a gene: 49. Germline V gene sequence: CDR1 TVYSNPD, CDR2 GDNSRS (reference sequence). CDR3 protein: CAFRPSPGGYSGLHHVELAKRLTDKLIF. Written as DNA, the CDR3 is TGTGCCTTCCGGCCTTCCCCAGGGGGATACTCAGGACTGCACCACGTCGAGCTTGCCAAGAGATTGACCGATAAACTCATCTTT.